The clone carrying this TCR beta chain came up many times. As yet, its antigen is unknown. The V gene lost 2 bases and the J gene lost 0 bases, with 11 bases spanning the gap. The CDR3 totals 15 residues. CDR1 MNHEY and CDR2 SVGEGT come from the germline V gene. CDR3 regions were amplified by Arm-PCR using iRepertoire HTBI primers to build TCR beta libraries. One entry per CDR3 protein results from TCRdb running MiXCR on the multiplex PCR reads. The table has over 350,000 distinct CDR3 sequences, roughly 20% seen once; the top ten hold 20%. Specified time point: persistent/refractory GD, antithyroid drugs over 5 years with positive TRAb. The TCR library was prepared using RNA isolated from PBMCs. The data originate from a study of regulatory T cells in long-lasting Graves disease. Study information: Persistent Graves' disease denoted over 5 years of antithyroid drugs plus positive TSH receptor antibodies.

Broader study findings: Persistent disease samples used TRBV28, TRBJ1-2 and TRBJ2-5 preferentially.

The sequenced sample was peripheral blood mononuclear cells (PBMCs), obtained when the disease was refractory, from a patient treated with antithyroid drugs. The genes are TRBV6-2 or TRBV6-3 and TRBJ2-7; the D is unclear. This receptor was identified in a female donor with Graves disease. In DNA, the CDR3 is TGTGCCAGCAGTTACGAAGGTAGGAGCTCCTACGAGCAGTACTTC. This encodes CASSYEGRSSYEQYF.